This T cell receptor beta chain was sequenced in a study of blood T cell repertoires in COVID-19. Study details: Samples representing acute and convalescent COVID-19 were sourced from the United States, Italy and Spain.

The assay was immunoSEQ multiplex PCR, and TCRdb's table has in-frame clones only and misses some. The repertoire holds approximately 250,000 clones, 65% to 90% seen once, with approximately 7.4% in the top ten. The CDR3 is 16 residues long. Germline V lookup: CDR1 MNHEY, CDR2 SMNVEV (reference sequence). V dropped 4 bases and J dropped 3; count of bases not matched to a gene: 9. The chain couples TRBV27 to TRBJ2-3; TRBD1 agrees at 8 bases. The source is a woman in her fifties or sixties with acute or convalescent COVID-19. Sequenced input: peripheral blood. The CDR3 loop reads CASSSWTGIVTDTQYF. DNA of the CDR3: TGTGCCAGCAGTTCTTGGACAGGGATCGTGACAGATACGCAGTATTTT.